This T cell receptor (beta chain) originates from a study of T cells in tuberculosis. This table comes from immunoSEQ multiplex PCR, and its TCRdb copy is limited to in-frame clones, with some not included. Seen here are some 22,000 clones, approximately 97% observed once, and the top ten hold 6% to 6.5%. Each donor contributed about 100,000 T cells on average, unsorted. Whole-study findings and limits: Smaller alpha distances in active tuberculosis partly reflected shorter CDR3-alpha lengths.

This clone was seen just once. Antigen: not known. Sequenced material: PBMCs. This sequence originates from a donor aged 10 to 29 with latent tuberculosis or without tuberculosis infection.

CDR3 coding DNA: TGCAGCGTTGAAGTCGACAGAAGCTACACCTTC. Its protein is CSVEVDRSYTF. The gene calls are TRBV29-1 and TRBJ1-2; weak D call: TRBD1 (5 bases). The CDR3 covers 11 residues. Trimming removed 1 base from V and 9 bases from J, with 9 bases in between. CDR1 SQVTM and CDR2 ANQGSEA come from the germline V gene.